Listed below are T cell receptor beta chains from one sample, sequenced in a study of T cells after yellow fever vaccination. TCRdb fed the 5' RACE reads into MiXCR, producing one record per CDR3 protein. The sample lists tens of thousands of distinct CDR3 sequences; roughly 15% were seen once. The sample consisted of CD8+ T cells not binding an NS4B(214-222) dextramer, sorted from PBMCs, taken about 20 days after the first yellow fever vaccination. The source is a man aged 18-30 years who received the YFV17D yellow fever vaccine. Each CDR3 is given with its conserved first and last residue. A D gene is named only where the DNA matches it firmly. Size is stated for part of the rows, as once, few or many counts, or as a class when the clone is expanded.

abundance	v_gene	j_gene	d_gene	CDR3aa	CDR3nt
-	TRBV30	TRBJ1-1	-	CAWSAWGSAFF	TGTGCCTGGAGTGCCTGGGGATCAGCTTTCTTT
many	TRBV4-3	TRBJ2-1	TRBD1	CASSPGTANYNEQFF	TGCGCCAGCAGCCCCGGGACAGCCAACTACAATGAGCAGTTCTTC
-	TRBV20-1	TRBJ2-1	-	CSALSLSSSYNEQFF	TGCAGTGCCTTGAGTCTATCGAGCTCCTACAATGAGCAGTTCTTC
few	TRBV6-5	TRBJ2-1	-	CASSYGNRSYNEQFF	TGTGCCAGCAGTTACGGGAACAGGTCCTACAATGAGCAGTTCTTC
-	TRBV29-1	TRBJ2-6	-	CSVWQSSGANVLTF	TGCAGCGTTTGGCAAAGCTCTGGGGCCAACGTCCTGACTTTC
-	TRBV12-3/TRBV12-4	TRBJ1-5	-	CASSPEGEGQPQHF	TGTGCCAGCAGTCCCGAGGGGGAAGGTCAGCCCCAGCATTTT
-	TRBV29-1	TRBJ2-1	-	CSVRLSSYNEQFF	TGCAGCGTCCGGTTAAGCTCCTACAATGAGCAGTTCTTC
few	TRBV4-2	TRBJ1-5	-	CASSQDFGGDQPQHF	TGTGCCAGCAGCCAAGATTTCGGGGGTGATCAGCCCCAGCATTTT
few	TRBV10-3	TRBJ2-2	-	CAISDQRIGELFF	TGTGCCATCAGTGATCAACGAATTGGGGAGCTGTTTTTT
few	TRBV4-1	TRBJ2-5	-	CASSQVESPRETQYF	TGCGCCAGCAGCCAAGTAGAATCTCCCCGGGAGACCCAGTACTTC
-	TRBV11-2	TRBJ2-3	TRBD2	CASSLLAGEDTQYF	TGTGCCAGCAGCTTACTAGCGGGGGAAGATACGCAGTATTTT
-	TRBV28	TRBJ1-1	-	CASRPLMGNTEAFF	TGTGCCAGCAGGCCCCTGATGGGGAACACTGAAGCTTTCTTT
many	TRBV20-1	TRBJ2-1	-	CSAVIPGGREQFF	TGCAGTGCTGTGATTCCCGGAGGGCGAGAGCAGTTCTTC
-	TRBV5-4	TRBJ2-7	TRBD1	CASSSGTGIYEQYF	TGTGCCAGCAGCTCCGGGACAGGGATATACGAGCAGTACTTC
many	TRBV20-1	TRBJ2-5	TRBD1	CSARDLGQGAWETQYF	TGCAGTGCTAGAGATCTGGGGCAGGGGGCTTGGGAGACCCAGTACTTC
few	TRBV7-9	TRBJ1-4	TRBD1	CASSLGEGAQKLFF	TGTGCCAGCAGCTTAGGGGAGGGGGCGCAAAAACTGTTTTTT
many	TRBV7-6	TRBJ2-3	-	CASSSGTPSDTQYF	TGTGCCAGCAGCTCCGGGACTCCTTCAGATACGCAGTATTTT
few	TRBV11-2	TRBJ2-6	TRBD1	CASSLDRWGTGDAGANVLTF	TGTGCCAGCAGCTTAGATCGATGGGGGACAGGGGATGCTGGGGCCAACGTCCTGACTTTC
few	TRBV7-9	TRBJ2-3	-	CASSRWDQSTDTQYF	TGTGCCAGCAGCCGCTGGGACCAAAGCACAGATACGCAGTATTTT
-	TRBV5-1	TRBJ1-1	-	CASRPRTAGEWNTEAFF	TGCGCCAGCAGACCGCGGACAGCCGGCGAATGGAACACTGAAGCTTTCTTT
few	TRBV7-9	TRBJ2-1	-	CASSLGRRGLNEQFF	TGTGCCAGCAGCCTGGGCCGGCGTGGGTTGAATGAGCAGTTCTTC
-	TRBV6-5	TRBJ2-1	-	CASSYSGTYNEQFF	TGTGCCAGCAGTTACTCGGGGACCTACAATGAGCAGTTCTTC
few	TRBV12-3/TRBV12-4	TRBJ1-1	TRBD1	CASSPRGGGNTEAFF	TGTGCCAGCAGTCCCCGTGGAGGGGGCAACACTGAAGCTTTCTTT
few	TRBV20-1	TRBJ1-1	-	CSARRQPMNTEAFF	TGCAGTGCTAGAAGGCAACCCATGAACACTGAAGCTTTCTTT
-	TRBV2	TRBJ2-4	-	CASVLGEAKNIQYF	TGTGCCAGCGTCTTAGGGGAAGCCAAAAACATTCAGTACTTC
many	TRBV7-9	TRBJ2-7	-	CASSPSPGKNSYEQYF	TGTGCCAGCAGCCCCAGTCCCGGGAAAAATTCCTACGAGCAGTACTTC
many	TRBV4-2	TRBJ2-2	-	CASSQEVWQGYTGELFF	TGTGCCAGCAGCCAAGAGGTCTGGCAGGGGTACACCGGGGAGCTGTTTTTT
-	TRBV9	TRBJ1-1	-	CASSVIRMGNTEAFF	TGTGCCAGCAGCGTAATCCGGATGGGGAACACTGAAGCTTTCTTT
many	TRBV6-4	TRBJ2-3	-	CASSLASGTDTQYF	TGTGCCAGCAGTCTAGCTTCAGGAACAGATACGCAGTATTTT
-	TRBV6-1	TRBJ2-3	-	CASSPKWTALPDTQYF	TGTGCCAGCAGCCCAAAGTGGACAGCCTTGCCAGATACGCAGTATTTT
few	TRBV12-3/TRBV12-4	TRBJ2-1	TRBD2	CASSPGLAPYNEQFF	TGTGCCAGCAGTCCAGGACTAGCCCCCTACAATGAGCAGTTCTTC
-	TRBV12-3/TRBV12-4	TRBJ1-2	-	CASSLKVGYGYTF	TGTGCCAGCAGTTTGAAGGTCGGCTATGGCTACACCTTC
few	TRBV27	TRBJ2-4	-	CASSLLGGATKNIQYF	TGTGCCAGCAGTTTATTAGGGGGAGCAACCAAAAACATTCAGTACTTC
few	TRBV6-4	TRBJ2-3	-	CASSETRGGTDTQYF	TGTGCCAGCAGTGAAACCAGGGGTGGGACAGATACGCAGTATTTT
-	TRBV7-9	TRBJ1-2	-	CASSFSGKANYGYTF	TGTGCCAGCAGCTTTTCGGGGAAAGCTAACTATGGCTACACCTTC
few	TRBV4-2	TRBJ2-6	-	CASSPASLGYSSGANVLTF	TGTGCCAGCAGCCCCGCCTCACTGGGTTATTCCTCTGGGGCCAACGTCCTGACTTTC
few	TRBV6-5	TRBJ1-5	-	CASSPWEGGSQPQHF	TGTGCCAGCAGCCCCTGGGAGGGGGGGAGTCAGCCCCAGCATTTT
-	TRBV12-3/TRBV12-4	TRBJ1-2	TRBD1	CASRDRGPAGYTF	TGTGCCAGCAGAGACAGGGGGCCGGCTGGCTACACCTTC
many	TRBV6-5	TRBJ1-2	TRBD1	CASSYSLQGPGYGYTF	TGTGCCAGCAGTTACTCACTACAGGGGCCGGGCTATGGCTACACCTTC
-	TRBV12-3/TRBV12-4	TRBJ1-1	-	CASSLALTAEAFF	TGTGCCAGCAGTTTAGCGCTGACAGCCGAAGCTTTCTTT
few	TRBV7-3	TRBJ2-5	-	CASSSAGTGGETQYF	TGTGCCAGCAGCAGCGCCGGGACGGGCGGGGAGACCCAGTACTTC
-	TRBV20-1	TRBJ1-2	TRBD1	CSARRQGANGYTF	TGCAGTGCTAGGCGACAGGGGGCTAATGGCTACACCTTC
-	TRBV11-2	TRBJ2-7	-	CASSLGRRPYEQYF	TGTGCCAGCAGCTTAGGGCGGCGGCCTTACGAGCAGTACTTC
few	TRBV3-1	TRBJ1-2	TRBD1	CACSGTGRRYGYTF	TGTGCCTGCTCCGGGACAGGGAGGAGATATGGCTACACCTTC
-	TRBV24-1	TRBJ2-2	-	CATSDLRDAGELFF	TGTGCCACCAGTGATTTAAGGGACGCCGGGGAGCTGTTTTTT
-	TRBV6-1	TRBJ1-1	-	CASSVGGDTEAFF	TGTGCCAGCAGCGTCGGGGGGGACACTGAAGCTTTCTTT
few	TRBV5-6	TRBJ2-3	TRBD2	CASSLAASGYTDTQYF	TGTGCCAGCAGCTTGGCGGCTAGCGGGTACACAGATACGCAGTATTTT
-	TRBV14	TRBJ2-3	-	CASSQGNGLITDTQYF	TGTGCCAGCAGCCAAGGTAACGGCCTGATCACAGATACGCAGTATTTT
-	TRBV6-5	TRBJ2-1	-	CASSYTSRGGEQFF	TGTGCCAGCAGTTACACCAGCAGGGGCGGTGAGCAGTTCTTC
few	TRBV15	TRBJ1-2	-	CATSSLNNYGYTF	TGTGCCACCAGCTCACTAAATAACTATGGCTACACCTTC
-	TRBV12-3/TRBV12-4	TRBJ2-7	-	CASTPGVSYEQYF	TGTGCCAGCACCCCCGGCGTCTCCTACGAGCAGTACTTC
-	TRBV6-5	TRBJ1-2	-	CASSSGPSANYGYTF	TGTGCCAGCAGTTCTGGTCCCTCTGCTAACTATGGCTACACCTTC
few	TRBV6-5	TRBJ2-3	TRBD2	CASSTTSGSDTQYF	TGTGCCAGCAGTACGACTAGCGGGTCAGATACGCAGTATTTT